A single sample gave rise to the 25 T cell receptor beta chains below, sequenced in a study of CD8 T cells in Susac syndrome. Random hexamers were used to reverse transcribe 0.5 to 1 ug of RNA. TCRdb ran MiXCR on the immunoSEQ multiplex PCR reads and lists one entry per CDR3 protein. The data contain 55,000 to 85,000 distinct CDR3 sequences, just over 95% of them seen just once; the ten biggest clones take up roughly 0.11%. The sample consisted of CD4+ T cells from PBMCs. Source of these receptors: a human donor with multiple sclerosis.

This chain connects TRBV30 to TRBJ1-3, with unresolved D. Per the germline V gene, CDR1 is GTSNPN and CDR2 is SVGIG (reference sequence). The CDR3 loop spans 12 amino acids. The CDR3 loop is CAAQFSGNTIYF. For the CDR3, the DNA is TGTGCTGCACAGTTCTCTGGAAACACCATATATTTT.

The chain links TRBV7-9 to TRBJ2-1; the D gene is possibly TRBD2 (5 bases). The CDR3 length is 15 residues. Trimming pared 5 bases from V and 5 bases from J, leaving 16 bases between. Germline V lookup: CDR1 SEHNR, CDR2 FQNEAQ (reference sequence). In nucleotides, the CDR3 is TGTGCCAGCAGCCTCCTAACGGGAAGTAACAATGAGCAGTTCTTC. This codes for CASSLLTGSNNEQFF.

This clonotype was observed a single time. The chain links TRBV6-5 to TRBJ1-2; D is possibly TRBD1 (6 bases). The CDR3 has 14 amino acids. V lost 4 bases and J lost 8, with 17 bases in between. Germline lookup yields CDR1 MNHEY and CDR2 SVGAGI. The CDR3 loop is CASSSDRPLGGYTF. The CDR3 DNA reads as TGTGCCAGCAGTTCAGACAGGCCCCTTGGCGGCTACACCTTC.

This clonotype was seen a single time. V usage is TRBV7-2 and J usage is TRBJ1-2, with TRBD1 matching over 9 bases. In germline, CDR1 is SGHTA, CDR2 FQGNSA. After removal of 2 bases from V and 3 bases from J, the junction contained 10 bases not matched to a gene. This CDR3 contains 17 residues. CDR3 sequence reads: CASSLLGQTGGDYGYTF. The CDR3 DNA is TGTGCCAGCAGCTTATTGGGCCAAACAGGGGGCGACTATGGCTACACCTTC.

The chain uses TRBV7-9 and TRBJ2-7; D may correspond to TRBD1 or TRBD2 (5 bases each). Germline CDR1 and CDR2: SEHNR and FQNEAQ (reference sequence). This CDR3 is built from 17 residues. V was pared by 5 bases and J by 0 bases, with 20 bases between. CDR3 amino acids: CASSRLEGRKGSYEQYF. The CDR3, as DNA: TGTGCCAGCAGCCGCCTAGAGGGGCGCAAGGGCTCCTACGAGCAGTACTTC.

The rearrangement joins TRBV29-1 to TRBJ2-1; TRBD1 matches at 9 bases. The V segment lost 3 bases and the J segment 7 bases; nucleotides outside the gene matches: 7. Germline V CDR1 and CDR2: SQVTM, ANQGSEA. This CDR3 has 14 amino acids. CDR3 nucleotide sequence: TGCAGCGTTGACCGGGACAGGGACGTGAATGAGCAGTTCTTC. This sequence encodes CSVDRDRDVNEQFF.

Here the CDR3 reads CASSQEGRGSDTQYF. CDR3 in DNA: TGCGCCAGCAGCCAAGAGGGCAGGGGCTCAGATACGCAGTATTTT. The J gene is TRBJ2-3, the V gene TRBV4-3; perhaps TRBD1 as D (6 bases). The CDR3 runs 15 residues. V lost 0 bases to trimming and J lost 4 bases, with 11 bases between them. Germline values: CDR1 LGHNA, CDR2 YSLEER.

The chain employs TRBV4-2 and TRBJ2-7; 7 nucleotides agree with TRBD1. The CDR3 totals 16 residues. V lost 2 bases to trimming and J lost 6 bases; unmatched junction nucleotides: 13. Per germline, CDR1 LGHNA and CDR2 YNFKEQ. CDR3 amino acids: CASSQLKSGTDTEQYF. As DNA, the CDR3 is TGTGCCAGCAGCCAACTCAAGTCCGGGACAGATACCGAGCAGTACTTC.

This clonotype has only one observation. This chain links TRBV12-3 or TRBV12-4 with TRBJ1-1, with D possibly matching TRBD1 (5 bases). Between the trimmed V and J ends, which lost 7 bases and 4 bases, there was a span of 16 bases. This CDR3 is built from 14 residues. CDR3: CASTSRGLATEAFF. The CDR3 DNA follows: TGTGCCAGCACCTCCCGGGGGTTAGCCACTGAAGCTTTCTTT.

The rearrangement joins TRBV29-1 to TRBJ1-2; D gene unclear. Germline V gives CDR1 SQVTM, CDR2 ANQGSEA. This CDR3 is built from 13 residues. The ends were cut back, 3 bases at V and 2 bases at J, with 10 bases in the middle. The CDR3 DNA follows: TGCAGCGTTGAGGTCGCAGCGAACTATGGCTACACCTTC. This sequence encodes CSVEVAANYGYTF.

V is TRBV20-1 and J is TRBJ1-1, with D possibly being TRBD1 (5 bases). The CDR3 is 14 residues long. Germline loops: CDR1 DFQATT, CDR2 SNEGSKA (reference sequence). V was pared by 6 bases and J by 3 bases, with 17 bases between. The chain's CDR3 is CSANREGADTEAFF. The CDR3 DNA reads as TGCAGTGCAAACCGAGAAGGGGCGGACACTGAAGCTTTCTTT.

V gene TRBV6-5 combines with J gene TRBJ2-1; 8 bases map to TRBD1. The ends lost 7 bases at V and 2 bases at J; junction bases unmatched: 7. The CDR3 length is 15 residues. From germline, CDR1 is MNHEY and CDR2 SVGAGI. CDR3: CASKKGQAPYNEQFF. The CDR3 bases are TGTGCCAGCAAGAAGGGACAGGCCCCCTACAATGAGCAGTTCTTC.

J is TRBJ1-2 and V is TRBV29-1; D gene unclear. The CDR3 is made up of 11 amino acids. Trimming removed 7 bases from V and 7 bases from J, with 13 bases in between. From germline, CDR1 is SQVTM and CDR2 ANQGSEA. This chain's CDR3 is CSGQEVSGYTF. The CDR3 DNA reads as TGCAGCGGGCAGGAGGTCTCTGGCTACACCTTC.

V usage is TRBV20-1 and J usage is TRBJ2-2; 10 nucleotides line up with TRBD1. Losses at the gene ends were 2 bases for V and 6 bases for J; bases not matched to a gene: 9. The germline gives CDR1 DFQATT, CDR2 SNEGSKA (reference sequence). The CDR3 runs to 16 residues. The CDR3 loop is CSARLGDRGLPGELFF. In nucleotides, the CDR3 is TGCAGTGCTAGATTGGGAGACAGGGGGCTCCCCGGGGAGCTGTTTTTT.

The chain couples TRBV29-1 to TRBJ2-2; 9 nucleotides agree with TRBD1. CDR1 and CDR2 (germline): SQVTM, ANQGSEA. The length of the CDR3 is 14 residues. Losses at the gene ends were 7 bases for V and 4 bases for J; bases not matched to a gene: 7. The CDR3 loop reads CSGKTGGGTGELFF. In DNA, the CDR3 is TGCAGCGGGAAGACAGGGGGAGGCACCGGGGAGCTGTTTTTT.

The CDR3 DNA reads as TGTGCCTGGAACAGACAGGGGAAAGGCGAGGTCCACTTT. Residues: CAWNRQGKGEVHF. This chain connects TRBV30 to TRBJ1-6; TRBD1 matches 8 bases. The germline gives CDR1 GTSNPN, CDR2 SVGIG (reference sequence). J gave up 17 bases and V 4 bases, and 13 bases lay outside the gene matches. The CDR3 is 13 residues long.

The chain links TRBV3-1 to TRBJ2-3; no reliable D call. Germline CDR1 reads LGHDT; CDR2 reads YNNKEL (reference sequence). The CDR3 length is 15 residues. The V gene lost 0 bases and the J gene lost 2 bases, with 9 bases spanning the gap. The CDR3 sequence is CASSQDQRTTDTQYF. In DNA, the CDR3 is TGTGCCAGCAGCCAAGATCAAAGGACCACAGATACGCAGTATTTT.

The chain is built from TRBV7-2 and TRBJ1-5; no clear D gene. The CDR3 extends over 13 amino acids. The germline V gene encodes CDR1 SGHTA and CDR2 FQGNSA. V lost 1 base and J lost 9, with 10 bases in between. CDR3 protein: CASSLGSEPPQHF. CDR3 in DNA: TGTGCCAGCAGCTTAGGGTCCGAACCGCCCCAGCATTTT.

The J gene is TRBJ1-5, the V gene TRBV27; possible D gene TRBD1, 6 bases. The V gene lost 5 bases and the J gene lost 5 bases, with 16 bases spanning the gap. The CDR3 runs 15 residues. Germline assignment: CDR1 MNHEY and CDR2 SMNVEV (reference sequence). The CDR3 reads CASSAMWGGDQPQHF. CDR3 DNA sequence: TGTGCCAGCAGTGCAATGTGGGGGGGCGATCAGCCCCAGCATTTT.

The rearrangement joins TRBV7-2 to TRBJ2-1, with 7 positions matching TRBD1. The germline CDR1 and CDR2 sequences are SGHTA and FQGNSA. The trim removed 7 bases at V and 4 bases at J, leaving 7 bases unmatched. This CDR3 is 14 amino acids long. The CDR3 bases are TGTGCCAGCAAGCCGGGACAGAAGTACAATGAGCAGTTCTTC. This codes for CASKPGQKYNEQFF.

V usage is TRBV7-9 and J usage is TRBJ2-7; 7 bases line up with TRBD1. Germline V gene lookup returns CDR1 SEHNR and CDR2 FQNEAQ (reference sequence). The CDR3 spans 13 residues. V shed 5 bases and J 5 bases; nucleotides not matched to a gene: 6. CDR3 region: CASSEQDRHEQYF. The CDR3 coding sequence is TGTGCCAGCAGCGAGCAGGACAGGCACGAGCAGTACTTC.

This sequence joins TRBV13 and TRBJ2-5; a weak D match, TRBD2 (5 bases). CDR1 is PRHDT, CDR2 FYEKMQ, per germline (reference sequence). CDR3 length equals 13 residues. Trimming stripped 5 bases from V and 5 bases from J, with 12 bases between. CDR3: CASSQTGWETQYF. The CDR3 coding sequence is TGTGCCAGCAGCCAGACGGGGTGGGAGACCCAGTACTTC.

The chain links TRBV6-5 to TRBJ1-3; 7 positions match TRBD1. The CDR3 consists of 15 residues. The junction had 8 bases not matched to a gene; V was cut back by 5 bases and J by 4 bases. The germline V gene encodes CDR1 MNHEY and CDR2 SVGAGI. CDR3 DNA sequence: TGTGCCAGCAGTCCCGGGACAGTGAGAGGAAACACCATATATTTT. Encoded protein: CASSPGTVRGNTIYF.

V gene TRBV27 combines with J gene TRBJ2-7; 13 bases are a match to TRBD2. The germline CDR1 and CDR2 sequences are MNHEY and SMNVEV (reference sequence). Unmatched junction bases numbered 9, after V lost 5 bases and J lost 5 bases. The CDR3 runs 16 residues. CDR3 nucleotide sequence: TGTGCCAGCAGTACCACTAGCGGGGGGGCATTCCACGAGCAGTACTTC. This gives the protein CASSTTSGGAFHEQYF.

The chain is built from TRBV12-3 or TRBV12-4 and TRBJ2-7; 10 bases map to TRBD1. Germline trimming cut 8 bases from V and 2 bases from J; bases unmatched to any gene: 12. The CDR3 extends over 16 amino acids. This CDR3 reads CASSDHPGQGPYEQYF. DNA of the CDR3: TGTGCCAGCTCCGATCATCCGGGACAGGGGCCCTACGAGCAGTACTTC.